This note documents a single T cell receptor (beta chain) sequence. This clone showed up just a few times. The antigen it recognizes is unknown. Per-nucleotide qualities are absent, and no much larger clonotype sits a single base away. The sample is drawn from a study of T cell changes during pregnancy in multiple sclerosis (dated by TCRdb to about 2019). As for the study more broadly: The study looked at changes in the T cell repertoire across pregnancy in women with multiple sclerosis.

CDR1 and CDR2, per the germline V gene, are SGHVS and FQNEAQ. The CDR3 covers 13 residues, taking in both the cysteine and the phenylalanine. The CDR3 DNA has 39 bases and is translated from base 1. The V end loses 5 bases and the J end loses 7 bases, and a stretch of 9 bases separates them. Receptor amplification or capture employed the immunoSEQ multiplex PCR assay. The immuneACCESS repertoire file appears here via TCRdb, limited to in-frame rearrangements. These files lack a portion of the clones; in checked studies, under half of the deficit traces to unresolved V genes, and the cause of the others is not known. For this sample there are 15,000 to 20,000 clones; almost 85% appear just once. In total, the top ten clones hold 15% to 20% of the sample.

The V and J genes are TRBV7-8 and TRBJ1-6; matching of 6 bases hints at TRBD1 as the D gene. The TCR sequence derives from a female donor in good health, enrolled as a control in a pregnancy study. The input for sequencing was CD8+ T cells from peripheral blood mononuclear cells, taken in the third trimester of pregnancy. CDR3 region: CASSDGQNSPLHF. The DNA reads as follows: TGTGCCAGCAGCGACGGACAGAATTCACCCCTCCACTTT.